This TCR beta chain is drawn from a study of T cell repertoires in aging, cancer and after chemotherapy. Study conclusions and caveats: In healthy donors, age-related TCR diversity loss mainly reflected lost richness. Untreated cancer patients had significantly lower blood TCR diversity than age-matched healthy donors.

The germline gives CDR1 SQVTM, CDR2 ANQGSEA. There are 11 residues in the CDR3. The V end lost 4 bases, the J end lost 8 bases, and 10 bases lay between the germline ends. TCR beta rearrangements were amplified from peripheral blood genomic DNA. This clonotype was found a few times. Its specificity is unknown. Rearranged V-D-J TRB sequences were amplified with a mixed TRB-A/B primer pool. Each CDR3 protein gets one entry after TCRdb re-called the multiplex PCR reads with MiXCR. The data show roughly 4,500 distinct CDR3 sequences, with approximately 41% seen just once and roughly 60% held by the top ten.

The source of this sequence is a human donor with a solid tumor. The V gene is TRBV29-1, the J gene TRBJ2-3; D may be TRBD1 (6 bases). Sequencing used blood. As DNA, the CDR3 is TGCAGCGTTGTCGGACAGCCTACGCAGTATTTT. It yields the protein CSVVGQPTQYF.